These 21 T cell receptor beta chains were sequenced from one sample in a study of response to subunit inactivated influenza vaccine. One entry per CDR3 protein results from TCRdb running MiXCR on the RT-PCR reads. The sample lists roughly 550,000 distinct CDR3 sequences, around a quarter occurring once. The sample was also linked to a second study, of T cells expressing NK-cell markers. Per that study: TCR beta libraries carry UMIs added by 5'RACE template switching.

The sequenced sample was CD4+ T cells sorted from PBMCs, obtained about 12 days after vaccination. These receptors came from a man aged 45-65 years who received an inactivated influenza vaccine.

At least ten counts were recorded for this clonotype. The chain combines TRBV20-1 with TRBJ2-3, with 11 bases fitting TRBD2. This CDR3 is built from 14 residues. Germline lookup yields CDR1 DFQATT and CDR2 SNEGSKA (reference sequence). Losses at the gene ends were 6 bases for V and 1 base for J; bases not matched to a gene: 3. The CDR3 is CSATLAGGTDTQYF. In DNA form, the CDR3 reads TGCAGTGCCACACTAGCGGGGGGCACAGATACGCAGTATTTT.

This clonotype was seen more than once but under ten times. This chain links TRBV11-2 with TRBJ2-2; D gene ambiguous. V was shortened by 7 bases and J by 2 bases, with 5 bases between the two germline ends. Per the germline V gene, CDR1 is SGHAT and CDR2 is FQNNGV. This CDR3 comprises 12 residues. The chain's CDR3 is CASNSNTGELFF. The DNA of the CDR3 is TGTGCCAGCAACTCTAACACCGGGGAGCTGTTTTTT.

This chain uses TRBV10-3 with TRBJ2-1, with 14 bases aligning to TRBD2. V was pared by 2 bases and J by 10 bases, with 4 bases of the junction left unmatched. Per germline, CDR1 ENHRY and CDR2 SYGVKD. The CDR3 sequence is 15 residues long. CDR3 residues: CAISETGLAGDEQFF. CDR3 bases: TGTGCCATCAGTGAGACGGGACTAGCGGGAGACGAGCAGTTCTTC.

The chain joins TRBV11-2 to TRBJ2-3; 12 bases agree with TRBD2. Germline assignment: CDR1 SGHAT and CDR2 FQNNGV. The V segment lost 5 bases and the J segment 0 bases; nucleotides outside the gene matches: 9. CDR3 length: 18 amino acids. CDR3 sequence: CASSLGLAGTPSTDTQYF. DNA for the CDR3: TGTGCCAGCAGCCTCGGACTAGCGGGGACGCCTAGCACAGATACGCAGTATTTT. The variable domain in full, completed from reference TRBV11-2 and TRBJ2-3, reads EAGVAQSPRYKIIEKRQSVAFWCNPISGHATLYWYQQILGQGPKLLIQFQNNGVVDDSQLPKDRFSAERLKGVDSTLKIQPAKLEDSAVYLCASSLGLAGTPSTDTQYFGPGTRLTVL.

This clonotype was counted a few times. V and J are TRBV5-1 and TRBJ1-1, with D perhaps TRBD1 (5 bases). The germline V and J ends were trimmed by 7 bases and 1 base, with 14 bases remaining between them. CDR3 length equals 14 residues. In germline, CDR1 is SGHRS, CDR2 YFSETQ. CDR3 loop: CASGAGGTNTEAFF. The CDR3 DNA reads TGCGCCAGCGGGGCTGGGGGAACGAACACTGAAGCTTTCTTT.

The CDR3 coding sequence is TGCGCCAGCAGCTTGGGGAGTGAGACCGGGGAGCTGTTTTTT. Translated: CASSLGSETGELFF. This chain uses TRBV5-1 with TRBJ2-2; D is ambiguous. The CDR3 sequence is 14 residues long. Germline-derived CDR1 and CDR2 are SGHRS and YFSETQ. Trimming took off 0 bases at V and 5 bases at J, with 8 bases between the two ends.

The genes are TRBV25-1 and TRBJ2-1; 8 bases agree with TRBD1. In germline, CDR1 is MGHDK, CDR2 SYGVNS. This CDR3 is 15 amino acids long. V lost 5 bases, J lost 6 bases, and 9 bases stayed unmatched. CDR3 protein: CASSPRTGLSNEQFF. In nucleotides, the CDR3 is TGTGCCAGCAGTCCAAGGACAGGGTTGAGCAATGAGCAGTTCTTC.

The chain employs TRBV12-3 or TRBV12-4 and TRBJ2-2; the D gene could be TRBD1 or TRBD2 (5 bases each). CDR3 length: 14 residues. Trimming removed 5 bases from V and 6 bases from J, with 13 bases in between. The CDR3 DNA is TGTGCCAGCAGTGGGGGATTCCGGGCCGGGGAGCTGTTTTTT. Translated: CASSGGFRAGELFF.

This clonotype was detected only a few times. This chain joins TRBV6-5 and TRBJ1-4, with D possibly matching TRBD1 (5 bases). The CDR3 is 14 amino acids. Trimming pared 0 bases from V and 10 bases from J, leaving 12 bases between. Germline CDR1 and CDR2: MNHEY and SVGAGI. This chain's CDR3 is CASSYSEQGRKLFF. CDR3 DNA: TGTGCCAGCAGTTACTCGGAGCAGGGAAGAAAACTGTTTTTT.

The rearrangement joins TRBV21-1 to TRBJ2-4; the table gives TRBD1 as D, unverified against the DNA. TRBV21-1 is termed a pseudogene. The CDR3 totals 19 residues. In DNA, the CDR3 is TGTGCCAGCAGCAAATGTAGGGCGCTTCCCTTCGTAGCCAAAAACATTCAGTACTTC. Its translation: CASSKCRALPFVAKNIQYF.

The chain combines TRBV11-2 with TRBJ1-3, with D maybe TRBD1 (5 bases). This CDR3 has 14 residues. The V and J ends lost 5 bases and 4 bases respectively, with 12 bases between them. Germline CDR1 is SGHAT and CDR2 is FQNNGV. In DNA form, the CDR3 reads TGTGCCAGCAGCCGGTGGGGCGGCGGAAACACCATATATTTT. Protein sequence: CASSRWGGGNTIYF.

V and J are TRBV6-1 and TRBJ1-3; D remains ambiguous. Trimming cost V 7 bases and J 0 bases, with 7 bases left between them. Germline values: CDR1 MNHNS, CDR2 SASEGT. The CDR3 runs to 13 residues. The CDR3 coding sequence is TGTGCCAGCATGAAGGGCTCTGGAAACACCATATATTTT. It encodes CASMKGSGNTIYF.

This clonotype was counted only a few times. The V and J genes are TRBV10-1 and TRBJ2-7; 8 bases are a match to TRBD1. Germline V gene lookup returns CDR1 WNHNN and CDR2 SYGVQD (reference sequence). The CDR3 covers 15 residues. The junction had 10 bases not matched to a gene; V was cut back by 4 bases and J by 5 bases. The CDR3 here is CASSAYGQGANEQYF. CDR3 nucleotides: TGCGCCAGCAGTGCCTACGGACAGGGTGCCAACGAGCAGTACTTC.

This clonotype was observed a handful of times. The genes are TRBV12-3 or TRBV12-4 and TRBJ1-1, with unresolved D. V lost 0 bases to trimming and J lost 3 bases, with 14 bases between them. The CDR3 sequence is 16 residues long. CDR3 region: CASSLALGKGDTEAFF. The CDR3 DNA follows: TGTGCCAGCAGTTTAGCGCTGGGGAAGGGAGACACTGAAGCTTTCTTT.

The chain couples TRBV2 to TRBJ2-1; 10 positions match TRBD1. With V trimmed by 8 bases and J by 9 bases, 7 bases remained unmatched. CDR1 is SNHLY and CDR2 is FYNNEI in the germline V gene. The CDR3 totals 13 residues. This CDR3 is CASQGQGTGEQFF. DNA for the CDR3: TGTGCCAGCCAGGGACAGGGGACCGGTGAGCAGTTCTTC.

The rearrangement links TRBV2 to TRBJ2-2; D is unresolved. The V end was cut by 6 bases, the J end by 3 bases, with 11 bases between. The CDR3 extends over 14 amino acids. CDR1 and CDR2 (germline): SNHLY, FYNNEI. The CDR3 sequence: CASRRAEHTGELFF. CDR3 sequence (DNA): TGTGCCAGCAGAAGGGCCGAGCACACCGGGGAGCTGTTTTTT.

The chain employs TRBV20-1 and TRBJ2-2; unclear D gene. The ends were cut back, 6 bases at V and 0 bases at J, with 11 bases in the middle. The CDR3 runs to 14 residues. Germline V gene sequence: CDR1 DFQATT, CDR2 SNEGSKA (reference sequence). The CDR3 loop reads CSAPGYTNTGELFF. CDR3 DNA: TGCAGTGCCCCGGGCTACACGAACACCGGGGAGCTGTTTTTT.

This chain connects TRBV20-1 to TRBJ2-1; 7 bases agree with TRBD2. Germline CDR1 reads DFQATT; CDR2 reads SNEGSKA (reference sequence). The CDR3 spans 15 residues. Unmatched junction bases numbered 6, after V lost 1 base and J lost 3 bases. CDR3: CSARVGTTGYNEQFF. The CDR3 DNA reads TGCAGTGCTAGAGTTGGGACTACTGGCTACAATGAGCAGTTCTTC.

This clonotype was counted a few times. Compared with germline, one end of the junction differs, possibly owing to a read error. The V and J genes are TRBV5-1 and TRBJ1-2, with D possibly matching TRBD1 (5 bases). CDR3 length: 13 residues. The germline gives CDR1 SGHRS, CDR2 YFSETQ. The DNA for the CDR3 is TGTGCCAGCAGCTTTGACAGTAACTATGGCTACACCTTC. Its protein is CASSFDSNYGYTF.

The chain couples TRBV29-1 to TRBJ2-5; perhaps D is TRBD1 or TRBD2 (6 bases each). Looked up from germline, CDR1 is SQVTM and CDR2 is ANQGSEA. With 0 bases removed from V and 5 bases from J, the gap between germline ends came to 16 bases. This CDR3 has 15 residues. CDR3 sequence (DNA): TGCAGCGTTGAAGATCGGGGTCGGGGGCAGGAGACCCAGTACTTC. This translates into CSVEDRGRGQETQYF.

This clonotype has more than one count but fewer than ten. The chain links TRBV5-1 to TRBJ2-5, with D uncertain. The CDR3 contains 14 residues. Trimming shortened V by 1 base and J by 3 bases, and 10 bases separated the two germline ends. In germline, CDR1 is SGHRS, CDR2 YFSETQ. This CDR3 reads CASSLTITEETQYF. CDR3 coding DNA: TGCGCCAGCAGCTTGACCATCACGGAAGAGACCCAGTACTTC.